The following is a T cell receptor (beta chain) sequence with its context. What this receptor recognizes is not known. The input lacks base qualities; no much larger clone sits a single base away. The donors were healthy, HIV-negative adults who had no recently reported acute infections or vaccinations. All donors were Caucasian adults living in Nashville, Tennessee, USA. Magnetic negative selection was used to enrich CD4+ T cells, after which naive cells were positively selected on CD45RA and the negative fraction became the memory subset. Blood was collected by leukapheresis, and PBMCs were isolated by Ficoll-Histopaque density gradient centrifugation and then cryopreserved in liquid nitrogen vapor phase. Analytical flow cytometry was used to check the purity and quantity of every magnetically sorted T cell population. From each sorted fraction, genomic DNA was isolated and quantified by UV absorbance on a Nanodrop 2000c.

Unmatched junction bases come to 14, with V trimmed by 3 bases and J by 6 bases. CDR3 length: 17 amino acids, cysteine to phenylalanine. CDR3 DNA is the only sequence kept; it has 51 bases, read in frame from the first base. The CDR1 and CDR2 encoded by the germline V gene are SGHRS and YFSETQ. The sample belongs to a study of shared clonotypes between healthy human individuals (dated by TCRdb to the early 2020s). Turning to the overall study: A couple of women and a few men aged 18 to 49 years were included in the cohort. For each donor, three plates each were used for CD4 naive and CD4 memory, two plates were used for CD8 naive, and one plate was used for CD8 memory. To estimate repertoire size and how much clonotype sharing occurs between individuals, the study deeply sequenced the blood TCR repertoires of about five healthy adults. Libraries were prepared and TCR repertoires were sequenced by different laboratories using diverse techniques, in order to increase sequencing depth and limit assay-specific biases. Each donor's leukapheresis produced roughly between roughly 0.85 and 10 billion PBMCs. Findings and caveats that apply to the study as a whole: Only blood was sampled, and tissue TCR repertoires likely differ from those in blood. Clonotypes shared by all four sorted-subset donors showed higher generation probabilities than non-shared clonotypes. Pairwise subsampling led to the expectation that sequencing depth would affect the degree of clonotype sharing among donors. Estimated clonotype richness was generally larger for naive than for memory subsets. About 5% of naive CD4, around 3.5% of naive CD8, roughly 2.4% of memory CD4, and over 0.35% of memory CD8 clonotypes were shared across several donors. Because the study included only a small number of donors, the genetic and exposure-history diversity represented was limited. Rarefaction of sorted-subset datasets indicated incomplete sequencing despite the large sequencing depth.

Using the deep immunoSEQ assay, multiplex PCR amplified TCR CDR3 regions from genomic DNA. For each cell subset, the extracted genomic DNA was distributed evenly across all wells of several immunoSEQ 96-well plates, and each plate served as one replicate. Each replicate PCR for sorted subsets received roughly 200 ng genomic DNA, equal to about 30,000 T cell genomes. The purified libraries were quantified using a Qubit 3.0 fluorometer, sized with a Bioanalyzer 2100, and then quantified again using the KAPA Library Quantification kit. Every immunoSEQ 96-well plate was sequenced on a dedicated single-read 150-cycle Illumina NextSeq 550 flow cell. Processing in the source paper ran as follows. The immunoSEQ output contained only junctional sequences without quality scores, so filtering could not match that applied to full-length reads. Sequences were annotated with PyIR, a Python wrapper for IgBLAST v1.9, using IMGT germline references to assign V/J genes and CDR3. Reads were filtered out if the reads had weak V/J assignments (E-value above 1e-6), no CDR3, stop codons, out-of-frame junctions, or ambiguous translated residues. V3J clonotypes were defined as sequences sharing the same inferred V gene, J gene, and CDR3 amino acid sequence. Percentage overlap between repertoires was computed as shared unique clonotypes divided by the size of the smaller repertoire. RTK rarefaction, the Chao1 estimator, and Recon v2.1 estimates of unobserved clonotypes were used to assess repertoire richness. Generation probabilities for all TCRbeta clonotypes obtained by the gDNA method from four donors were computed using OLGA. TCRdb re-hosts the immuneACCESS table, in-frame sequences only. Its copies lack some clones; in the studies checked, an unresolved V gene accounts for under half of them, and the cause for the rest is not known. The DNA was the basis for D and trimming; V, J and clone size are from that table. Counted in this sample were 2,100,000 or so clones; approximately 94% of them appeared once. Less than 0.15% of the sample goes to the ten largest clones.

The sequence links TRBV5-1 to TRBJ1-2, and 10 junction bases match TRBD1. Sequenced input: naive CD4+ T cells sorted from blood. The intended sense of this specimen's cell subset or site label: CD45RA+ positively selected. The sequence was collected from a man between 18 and 29 years old in good health. This receptor carries the CDR3 CASSSGVPGQGRDGYTF. The DNA sequence is given as TGCGCCAGCAGCTCCGGCGTTCCGGGACAGGGGCGAGATGGCTACACCTTC.